This passage covers 27 T cell receptor beta chains from one sample sequenced in a study of blood T cell repertoires in COVID-19. The data were produced by immunoSEQ multiplex PCR, yet TCRdb's version contains in-frame clones alone and is incomplete. The sample has about 150,000 clones, approximately 90% seen once. Sequencing input: peripheral blood. Receptors originate from a human donor in a cohort sampled during active COVID-19.

CDR3 residues: CASSIDSTYEQYF. In DNA, the CDR3 is TGTGCCAGCAGTATAGACTCCACCTACGAGCAGTACTTC. The gene calls are TRBV7-8 and TRBJ2-7; D is undetermined. The CDR3 consists of 13 residues. Trimming shortened V by 6 bases and J by 2 bases, and 11 bases separated the two germline ends. Germline CDR1 is SGHVS and CDR2 is FQNEAQ.

J is TRBJ1-2 and V is TRBV3-1 (or the pseudogene TRBV3-2); TRBD1 aligns across 9 bases. This CDR3 is built from 14 residues. J gave up 4 bases and V 1 base, and 1 base lay outside the gene matches. Per germline, CDR1 LGHDT and CDR2 YNNKEL (reference sequence). In nucleotides, the CDR3 is TGTGCCAGCAGCCAAGCGGGACAGGGCTATGGCTACACCTTC. Its protein is CASSQAGQGYGYTF.

CDR3 amino acids: CASSLGQGTNTEAFF. Here the CDR3 DNA reads TGTGCCAGCAGCTTAGGACAGGGGACGAACACTGAAGCTTTCTTT. V is TRBV11-3 and J is TRBJ1-1, with 8 bases fitting TRBD1. Trimming at V came to 1 base and at J to 1 base, leaving 2 bases not matched to a gene. This CDR3 region has 15 residues. Germline CDR1 reads SGHNT; CDR2 reads YENEEA.

This chain uses TRBV11-3 with TRBJ2-2, with D uncertain. V lost 1 base and J lost 7, with 7 bases in between. Germline V CDR1 and CDR2: SGHNT, YENEEA. The CDR3 extends over 13 amino acids. This CDR3 is CASSLAGRGELFF. CDR3 in DNA: TGTGCCAGCAGCTTAGCGGGTCGCGGGGAGCTGTTTTTT.

The V call is TRBV28, the J call TRBJ1-5; 9 bases are shared with TRBD1. Losses at the gene ends were 6 bases for V and 7 bases for J; bases not matched to a gene: 7. Per germline, CDR1 MDHEN and CDR2 SYDVKM. The CDR3 sequence is 14 residues long. The CDR3 loop reads CASRRTGVGQPQHF. The DNA of the CDR3 is TGTGCCAGCAGACGGACAGGGGTCGGCCAGCCCCAGCATTTT.

The chain links TRBV28 to TRBJ1-6; D is possibly TRBD1 (5 bases). Germline V gene lookup returns CDR1 MDHEN and CDR2 SYDVKM. V lost 6 bases to trimming and J lost 4 bases, with 10 bases between them. CDR3 length: 14 amino acids. CDR3 in amino acids: CASSRQIYNSPLHF. DNA of the CDR3: TGTGCCAGCAGCCGACAGATTTATAATTCACCCCTCCACTTT.

This chain joins TRBV12-3 or TRBV12-4 and TRBJ1-4, with unresolved D. The CDR3 has 13 residues. Trimming pared 3 bases from V and 5 bases from J, leaving 7 bases between. The CDR3 coding sequence is TGTGCCAGCAGTTTCCCCGGGAATGAAAAACTGTTTTTT. Translation: CASSFPGNEKLFF.

This chain connects TRBV12-2 to TRBJ1-5; no DNA check was done on the table's D call, TRBD1. TRBV12-2 represents a pseudogene. This CDR3 comprises 15 residues. DNA of the CDR3: TGTGCAAGTCGCTTTGAGGACAGGGGATATCAGCCCCAGCATTTT. It encodes CASRFEDRGYQPQHF.

This chain connects TRBV6-1 to TRBJ1-1; TRBD1 matches 9 bases. The ends lost 3 bases at V and 7 bases at J; junction bases unmatched: 9. Germline V gene lookup returns CDR1 MNHNS and CDR2 SASEGT. The CDR3 totals 15 residues. This chain's CDR3 is CASSEFSGQGIEAFF. As DNA, the CDR3 is TGTGCCAGCAGTGAGTTTTCGGGACAGGGCATTGAAGCTTTCTTT.

Worth noting for this clone: Other nucleotide sequences in the sample specify the same CDR3. The chain combines TRBV9 with TRBJ2-5; TRBD1 matches at 8 bases. V lost 4 bases and J lost 2; bases outside the gene matches: 4. The CDR3 spans 14 residues. Per the germline V gene, CDR1 is SGDLS and CDR2 is YYNGEE. The CDR3 spells CASSPRQGQETQYF. The DNA of the CDR3 is TGTGCCAGCAGCCCTCGACAGGGGCAAGAGACCCAGTACTTC.

This CDR3 is CASSGTSVGSPDTQYF. CDR3 nucleotide sequence: TGCGCCAGCAGCGGTACTAGCGTTGGCTCTCCAGATACGCAGTATTTT. The J gene is TRBJ2-3, the V gene TRBV5-1; 7 bases line up with TRBD2. The ends lost 4 bases at V and 4 bases at J; junction bases unmatched: 12. In germline, CDR1 is SGHRS, CDR2 YFSETQ. The CDR3 consists of 16 residues. Based on the CDR3 plus reference TRBV5-1 and TRBJ2-3, the full variable domain is KAGVTQTPRYLIKTRGQQVTLSCSPISGHRSVSWYQQTPGQGLQFLFEYFSETQRNKGNFPGRFSGRQFSNSRSEMNVSTLELGDSALYLCASSGTSVGSPDTQYFGPGTRLTVL.

The V call is TRBV9, the J call TRBJ1-1; possibly TRBD1 for D (5 bases). The CDR3 is 16 residues long. V was pared by 0 bases and J by 5 bases, with 17 bases between. Per germline, CDR1 SGDLS and CDR2 YYNGEE. The CDR3: CASSVGSGSGLTEAFF. CDR3 DNA: TGTGCCAGCAGCGTAGGATCAGGGTCGGGTTTAACTGAAGCTTTCTTT. Filled out from reference TRBV9 and TRBJ1-1, the complete variable domain reads DSGVTQTPKHLITATGQRVTLRCSPRSGDLSVYWYQQSLDQGLQFLIQYYNGEERAKGNILERFSAQQFPDLHSELNLSSLELGDSALYFCASSVGSGSGLTEAFFGQGTRLTVV.

V is TRBV19 and J is TRBJ1-2; 8 bases fit TRBD1. Looked up from germline, CDR1 is LNHDA and CDR2 is SQIVND (reference sequence). CDR3 length: 12 residues. The junction had 6 bases not matched to a gene; V was cut back by 9 bases and J by 6 bases. CDR3 sequence (DNA): TGTGCCAGCCGGACAGGGAGCGATGGCTACACCTTC. Encoded protein: CASRTGSDGYTF. The variable domain in full, with the rest retrieved from reference TRBV19 and TRBJ1-2, is DGGITQSPKYLFRKEGQNVTLSCEQNLNHDAMYWYRQDPGQGLRLIYYSQIVNDFQKGDIAEGYSVSREKKESFPLTVTSAQKNPTAFYLCASRTGSDGYTFGSGTRLTVV.

The chain recombines TRBV11-3 with TRBJ1-1, with D possibly TRBD1 on 5 matching bases. Trimming cost V 4 bases and J 4 bases, with 10 bases left between them. Germline V lookup: CDR1 SGHNT, CDR2 YENEEA. The CDR3 runs to 13 residues. The CDR3 here is CASSSRGSTEAFF. CDR3 coding DNA: TGTGCCAGCAGCTCTAGGGGTAGCACTGAAGCTTTCTTT. Complete variable domain (other parts from reference TRBV11-3 and TRBJ1-1): EAGVVQSPRYKIIEKKQPVAFWCNPISGHNTLYWYLQNLGQGPELLIRYENEEAVDDSQLPKDRFSAERLKGVDSTLKIQPAELGDSAVYLCASSSRGSTEAFFGQGTRLTVV.

This clone was detected a few times. The rearrangement uses TRBV19 and TRBJ1-5, with D perhaps matching TRBD1 (6 bases). Per the germline V gene, CDR1 is LNHDA and CDR2 is SQIVND (reference sequence). Trimming left V 0 bases short and J 3 bases short, with 9 bases between. The CDR3 loop spans 15 amino acids. In DNA, the CDR3 is TGTGCCAGTAGTATAGAGGACAGATACAATCAGCCCCAGCATTTT. It codes for CASSIEDRYNQPQHF.

The chain employs TRBV9 and TRBJ2-7; the match to TRBD2 covers 14 bases. The germline V gene has CDR1 SGDLS and CDR2 YYNGEE. With V trimmed by 4 bases and J by 0 bases, 9 bases remained unmatched. The CDR3 is 18 amino acids. The CDR3 reads CASSRGLAGGPSSYEQYF. DNA for the CDR3: TGTGCCAGCAGCCGTGGACTAGCGGGAGGCCCGAGCTCCTACGAGCAGTACTTC. Filled out from reference TRBV9 and TRBJ2-7, the complete variable domain reads DSGVTQTPKHLITATGQRVTLRCSPRSGDLSVYWYQQSLDQGLQFLIQYYNGEERAKGNILERFSAQQFPDLHSELNLSSLELGDSALYFCASSRGLAGGPSSYEQYFGPGTRLTVT.

The gene calls are TRBV9 and TRBJ1-1; the D is unclear. This CDR3 spans 15 amino acids. Per the germline V gene, CDR1 is SGDLS and CDR2 is YYNGEE. The V end lost 0 bases, the J end lost 3 bases, and 12 bases lay between the germline ends. CDR3 amino acids: CASSVAPRLHTEAFF. The CDR3 nucleotides read TGTGCCAGCAGCGTAGCCCCCAGATTGCACACTGAAGCTTTCTTT.

The chain is built from TRBV7-8 and TRBJ2-1; D possibly corresponds to TRBD2 (5 bases). CDR1 is SGHVS and CDR2 is FQNEAQ in the germline V gene. Trimming removed 4 bases from V and 7 bases from J, with 14 bases in between. The CDR3 sequence is 14 residues long. CDR3 in amino acids: CASSSLAGWNEQFF. CDR3 DNA: TGTGCCAGCAGCTCCCTAGCTGGGTGGAATGAGCAGTTCTTC.

The chain recombines TRBV29-1 with TRBJ2-7; 9 bases line up with TRBD1. In germline, CDR1 is SQVTM, CDR2 ANQGSEA. The V and J ends lost 6 bases and 4 bases, in that order; junction bases with no gene match: 16. The CDR3 runs to 16 residues. CDR3 DNA sequence: TGCAGCGTCCTGGGGGGACGGGACAGGGCCCCATACGAGCAGTACTTC. Its protein is CSVLGGRDRAPYEQYF.

V and J are TRBV28 and TRBJ1-3, with D possibly matching TRBD1 (5 bases). The germline V gene has CDR1 MDHEN and CDR2 SYDVKM. With 4 bases removed from V and 4 bases from J, the gap between germline ends came to 11 bases. The CDR3 loop spans 14 amino acids. Here the CDR3 reads CASSWGGRGNTIYF. DNA for the CDR3: TGTGCCAGCAGTTGGGGCGGTAGGGGAAACACCATATATTTT. Full variable domain (rest looked up from reference TRBV28 and TRBJ1-3): DVKVTQSSRYLVKRTGEKVFLECVQDMDHENMFWYRQDPGLGLRLIYFSYDVKMKEKGDIPEGYSVSREKKERFSLILESASTNQTSMYLCASSWGGRGNTIYFGEGSWLTVV.

The V call is TRBV19, the J call TRBJ1-2; possibly TRBD1 for D (5 bases). Looked up from germline, CDR1 is LNHDA and CDR2 is SQIVND (reference sequence). V shed 3 bases and J shed 3 bases, with 14 bases lying between them. The CDR3 has 15 amino acids. CDR3 DNA sequence: TGTGCCAGTAGTATCAGGGCAGGGTCCTACTATGGCTACACCTTC. This sequence encodes CASSIRAGSYYGYTF.

This chain links TRBV9 with TRBJ2-6, with 8 bases that match TRBD1. Germline loops: CDR1 SGDLS, CDR2 YYNGEE. The CDR3 is made up of 18 amino acids. V lost 3 bases to trimming and J lost 1 base; unmatched junction nucleotides: 9. The CDR3 DNA reads TGTGCCAGCAGCGCCCCCGGGACAGGAGCATCTGGGGCCAACGTCCTGACTTTC. Encoded protein: CASSAPGTGASGANVLTF. Looking up the rest from reference TRBV9 and TRBJ2-6 gives the full variable domain: DSGVTQTPKHLITATGQRVTLRCSPRSGDLSVYWYQQSLDQGLQFLIQYYNGEERAKGNILERFSAQQFPDLHSELNLSSLELGDSALYFCASSAPGTGASGANVLTFGAGSRLTVL.

The chain has TRBV9 and TRBJ2-1, with TRBD2 as a possible D gene (6 bases). Trimming took off 5 bases at V and 3 bases at J, with 9 bases between the two ends. This CDR3 has 13 amino acids. Germline V gives CDR1 SGDLS, CDR2 YYNGEE. CDR3 sequence (DNA): TGTGCCAGCAGTGGGACTCTCTACAATGAGCAGTTCTTC. It yields the protein CASSGTLYNEQFF. The complete variable domain, with remaining parts taken from reference TRBV9 and TRBJ2-1, reads DSGVTQTPKHLITATGQRVTLRCSPRSGDLSVYWYQQSLDQGLQFLIQYYNGEERAKGNILERFSAQQFPDLHSELNLSSLELGDSALYFCASSGTLYNEQFFGPGTRLTVL.

This clone was seen a single time. The rearrangement links TRBV6-6 to TRBJ2-2, with TRBD2 identical over 8 bases. Germline trimming cut 5 bases from V and 5 bases from J; bases unmatched to any gene: 13. The CDR3 sequence is 17 residues long. The germline V gene has CDR1 MNHNY and CDR2 SVGAGI (reference sequence). CDR3 nucleotides: TGTGCCAGCAGTCCAACCGCGGCCCCGGGGGGGACCGGGGAGCTGTTTTTT. Translated: CASSPTAAPGGTGELFF.

This clone was counted once. This chain connects TRBV3-1 (or the pseudogene TRBV3-2) to TRBJ1-5; no reliable D call. The V gene's germline CDR1 is LGHDT and CDR2 YNNKEL (reference sequence). The CDR3 has 15 amino acids. V was cut by 1 base and J by 5 bases, with 12 bases left in between. Written as DNA, the CDR3 is TGTGCCAGCAGCCAAGCCAACAACCGTGATCAGCCCCAGCATTTT. Its protein product is CASSQANNRDQPQHF.

As regards this clone: Other DNA sequences in this sample translate to the same CDR3. This chain links TRBV19 with TRBJ2-5; perhaps TRBD2 as D (5 bases). The CDR3 has 13 residues. The germline V and J ends were trimmed by 5 bases and 1 base, with 8 bases remaining between them. Germline loops: CDR1 LNHDA, CDR2 SQIVND (reference sequence). The CDR3 region has the DNA TGTGCCAGTAGTTCGGGGTTCCAAGAGACCCAGTACTTC. Translation: CASSSGFQETQYF.

The chain carries TRBV12-3 or TRBV12-4 and TRBJ2-1, with D uncertain. There are 13 residues in the CDR3. The V and J ends lost 3 bases and 10 bases respectively, with 13 bases between them. The CDR3 DNA is TGTGCCAGCAGTTTCAGGTTGTCCACCGAGCAGTTCTTC. Its translation: CASSFRLSTEQFF.